This entry is about one TCR beta chain. In the authors' workflow: Reference gene primer amplification gave nucleated cell count estimates. Measured with immunoSEQ multiplex PCR; TCRdb has only the in-frame clones, and not every one. D and trimming come from the DNA, and the V and J calls and clone size come from that table. Of fewer than 350,000 clones listed, about 91% are singletons. There are 15 residues in the CDR3. CDR1 and CDR2 (germline): MNHEY, SVGAGI. V dropped 4 bases and J dropped 3; count of bases not matched to a gene: 6. Individuals drawn from about two dozen US areas were roughly 18 to 100 years old. A COVID-19 case had been met by exposed participants during the 2 weeks before study entry. The data stem from a study of blood T cell repertoires in COVID-19.

The J gene is TRBJ1-3, the V gene TRBV6-5, with 7 bases lining up with TRBD1. This clonotype was sampled from a man aged 40-55 years who had been exposed to COVID-19. Sequencing was carried out using PBMCs or T cells enriched from blood (not recorded which). The CDR3 reads CASSSGRGLGNTIYF. CDR3 nucleotide sequence: TGTGCCAGCAGTTCCGGAAGGGGGCTTGGAAACACCATATATTTT.